This TCR beta chain originates from a study of blood T cells in healthy people across ages. General study results and limits: There was no known CMV status for donors, so expanded clonotype changes were possibly confounded. From one million sequenced T cells, diversity estimates were lower bounds.

Through a sample-barcoded 5' primer and a J-beta primer mix, a second PCR was run for roughly 6 to 11 cycles. One entry per CDR3 protein results from TCRdb running MiXCR on the 5' RACE reads. The sample carries about 290,000 distinct CDR3 sequences, roughly 27% recorded once. This clonotype was seen repeatedly, ten times or more. No antigen is known for it. Trimming took off 7 bases at V and 5 bases at J, with 12 bases between the two ends. Germline-derived CDR1 and CDR2 are SGHRS and YFSETQ. This CDR3 has 13 amino acids. The total RNA that was extracted per sample amounted to at least 5 micrograms. The source is a woman aged 65 to 85 in good health. The chain couples TRBV5-1 to TRBJ2-2, with D tentatively TRBD1 or TRBD2 (5 bases each). Specimen: blood. The CDR3 protein is CASSQGETGELFF. Written as DNA, the CDR3 is TGCGCCAGCTCGCAGGGAGAGACCGGGGAGCTGTTTTTT.